The 26 T cell receptor beta chains below all came from one sample that was sequenced in a study of identical twins. TCRdb re-derived calls from the 5' RACE reads in MiXCR, one entry per CDR3 protein. The profile covers approximately 680,000 distinct CDR3 sequences, with about 7.6% appearing a single time and 1.6% taken by the ten largest. The sample also formed part of further work on yellow fever vaccine responses in identical twins.

Sequencing was done on a sample of PBMCs. The receptors stem from a woman aged 18-29 years in good health.

J is TRBJ2-2 and V is TRBV20-1; unclear D gene. Germline V lookup: CDR1 DFQATT, CDR2 SNEGSKA (reference sequence). V lost 1 base and J lost 3, with 15 bases in between. This CDR3 region has 16 residues. The CDR3 sequence is CSARAIVDGDTGELFF. DNA for the CDR3: TGCAGTGCTAGAGCAATAGTTGACGGAGACACCGGGGAGCTGTTTTTT.

This clonotype was detected many times. The CDR3 loop is CAIRRIDNEQFF. Written as DNA, the CDR3 is TGTGCCATCAGAAGGATCGACAATGAGCAGTTCTTC. The rearrangement uses TRBV10-3 and TRBJ2-1; D gene ambiguous. Trimming cost V 6 bases and J 5 bases, with 8 bases left between them. The CDR3 length is 12 residues. The germline CDR1 and CDR2 sequences are ENHRY and SYGVKD.

This clonotype has ten or more counts. The chain joins TRBV5-1 to TRBJ2-4; D ambiguous. CDR3 length equals 14 residues. The V gene lost 2 bases and the J gene lost 7 bases, with 13 bases spanning the gap. Germline loops: CDR1 SGHRS, CDR2 YFSETQ. CDR3 DNA: TGCGCCAGCAGCTTCGGATCTAGTAATAACATTCAGTACTTC. Protein: CASSFGSSNNIQYF.

This clonotype was recorded at least ten times. The V gene is TRBV12-3 or TRBV12-4, the J gene TRBJ2-7; TRBD2 agrees at 8 bases. The CDR3 is 14 amino acids. V was pared by 7 bases and J by 3 bases, with 8 bases of the junction left unmatched. This chain's CDR3 is CASTPGSGIYEQYF. In DNA form, the CDR3 reads TGTGCCAGCACTCCGGGTAGCGGGATCTACGAGCAGTACTTC.

This clonotype was recorded many times. The chain links TRBV20-1 to TRBJ2-1, with a weak D call TRBD2 (6 bases). V gave up 7 bases and J gave up 0 bases, with 7 bases separating them. The CDR3 loop spans 12 amino acids. CDR1 and CDR2 (germline): DFQATT, SNEGSKA (reference sequence). CDR3 region: CSVGSSYNEQFF. CDR3 in DNA: TGCAGTGTCGGGAGCTCCTACAATGAGCAGTTCTTC.

This clonotype was seen ten or more times. The V and J genes are TRBV5-1 and TRBJ1-1; D is unclear. The V gene's germline CDR1 is SGHRS and CDR2 YFSETQ. The CDR3 has 12 residues. V lost 3 bases and J lost 1, with 4 bases in between. The DNA for the CDR3 is TGCGCCAGCAGCTCAGGGAACACTGAAGCTTTCTTT. Protein sequence: CASSSGNTEAFF.

This clonotype was counted at least ten times. The rearrangement links TRBV20-1 to TRBJ2-7; 11 nucleotides agree with TRBD2. Germline-derived CDR1 and CDR2 are DFQATT and SNEGSKA (reference sequence). V trimming: 2 bases; J trimming: 1 base; junction bases outside the gene matches: 1. The CDR3 consists of 14 residues. The CDR3 loop is CSARRTSGSYEQYF. DNA of the CDR3: TGCAGTGCTAGACGGACTAGCGGGTCCTACGAGCAGTACTTC.

The chain carries TRBV12-3 or TRBV12-4 and TRBJ1-6; TRBD1 is a possible D gene (5 bases). Trimming took 0 bases from V and 14 from J, leaving 11 bases between them. CDR3 size: 13 residues. The CDR3 nucleotides are TGTGCCAGCAGTTTAGCGGCCTGGGGGGCCCTCCACTTT. It encodes CASSLAAWGALHF.

The J gene is TRBJ1-1, the V gene TRBV6-5; D is perhaps TRBD1 (6 bases). CDR1 and CDR2 from the germline V gene are MNHEY and SVGAGI. This CDR3 region has 17 residues. V was shortened by 1 base and J by 0 bases, with 15 bases between the two germline ends. The CDR3 reads CASSYYGTTDLNTEAFF. In nucleotides, the CDR3 is TGTGCCAGCAGTTACTATGGGACAACTGATTTGAACACTGAAGCTTTCTTT.

This clonotype was observed a handful of times. CDR3 in amino acids: CASSFGGTGMPYEQYV. In nucleotides, the CDR3 is TGTGCCAGCAGTTTTGGAGGGACAGGGATGCCCTACGAGCAGTACGTC. This chain joins TRBV28 and TRBJ2-7; 9 bases match TRBD1. After removal of 3 bases from V and 2 bases from J, the junction contained 8 bases not matched to a gene. The germline V gene encodes CDR1 MDHEN and CDR2 SYDVKM. The CDR3 is 16 amino acids.

This chain joins TRBV7-8 and TRBJ2-1, with 8 bases matching TRBD2. CDR1 SGHVS and CDR2 FQNEAQ come from the germline V gene. Losses at the gene ends were 3 bases for V and 8 bases for J; bases not matched to a gene: 15. CDR3 length equals 17 residues. The CDR3 sequence is CASSFQSAGASGDEQFF. CDR3 sequence (DNA): TGTGCCAGCAGCTTCCAATCAGCGGGGGCCTCGGGGGATGAGCAGTTCTTC.

This clonotype was recorded at least ten times. The chain uses TRBV4-1 and TRBJ1-1, with TRBD1 as a possible D gene (6 bases). The V and J ends lost 4 bases and 0 bases respectively, with 15 bases between them. The CDR3 contains 16 residues. CDR1 MGHRA and CDR2 YSYEKL come from the germline V gene. The DNA for the CDR3 is TGCGCCAGCAGCCGGGGGCAGGGTACGGTGAACACTGAAGCTTTCTTT. This translates into CASSRGQGTVNTEAFF.

This clonotype was detected once. The chain has TRBV11-2 and TRBJ2-2, with 11 bases lining up with TRBD1. Germline V gene lookup returns CDR1 SGHAT and CDR2 FQNNGV. This CDR3 has 15 residues. With V trimmed by 3 bases and J by 6 bases, 3 bases remained unmatched. The chain's CDR3 is CASSFGQGASGELFF. In nucleotides, the CDR3 is TGTGCCAGCAGCTTCGGACAGGGGGCCTCCGGGGAGCTGTTTTTT.

This clonotype was observed a few times. The chain uses TRBV20-1 and TRBJ1-1, with 8 bases that match TRBD1. V dropped 5 bases and J dropped 6; count of bases not matched to a gene: 8. CDR1 and CDR2 (germline): DFQATT, SNEGSKA (reference sequence). The CDR3 extends over 13 amino acids. The CDR3 region has the DNA TGCAGTGCTGCCTCTTCACAGGGGGCTGAAGCTTTCTTT. Residues: CSAASSQGAEAFF.

The rearrangement links TRBV20-1 to TRBJ2-1; no firm D call. This CDR3 is built from 14 residues. Trimming took 0 bases from V and 11 from J, leaving 17 bases between them. The germline gives CDR1 DFQATT, CDR2 SNEGSKA (reference sequence). The CDR3 spells CSARDQSGLTQQFF. For the CDR3, the DNA is TGCAGTGCTAGAGATCAGTCTGGGTTGACACAGCAGTTCTTC.

The sample holds many counts of this clonotype. This chain uses TRBV3-1 with TRBJ2-7; D might be TRBD1 (6 bases). Per germline, CDR1 LGHDT and CDR2 YNNKEL (reference sequence). Trimming stripped 5 bases from V and 1 base from J, with 18 bases between. This CDR3 region has 16 residues. The CDR3 spells CASSVIAGQRSYEQYF. CDR3 in DNA: TGTGCCAGCAGCGTTATAGCCGGACAGAGATCCTACGAGCAGTACTTC.

V is TRBV24-1 and J is TRBJ1-2; D might be TRBD1 (5 bases). The CDR3 consists of 12 residues. Looked up from germline, CDR1 is KGHDR and CDR2 is SFDVKD. Trimming took off 6 bases at V and 4 bases at J, with 8 bases between the two ends. This CDR3 reads CATSTGGYGYTF. The CDR3 coding sequence is TGTGCCACCAGTACAGGAGGCTATGGCTACACCTTC.

The sample holds a few counts of this clonotype. J is TRBJ2-1 and V is TRBV24-1; TRBD2 might be the D (5 bases). Germline V CDR1 and CDR2: KGHDR, SFDVKD. V shed 5 bases and J shed 3 bases, with 22 bases lying between them. The CDR3 is made up of 18 amino acids. The DNA of the CDR3 is TGTGCCACCAGTGCCGATTCGGTCGGGATTTTAGGCTACAATGAGCAGTTCTTC. It encodes CATSADSVGILGYNEQFF.

This clonotype was observed at least ten times. This rearrangement joins TRBV10-3 to TRBJ2-3, with a tentative D call TRBD1 (6 bases). This CDR3 comprises 15 residues. The V gene lost 0 bases and the J gene lost 0 bases, with 7 bases spanning the gap. The germline gives CDR1 ENHRY, CDR2 SYGVKD. In DNA, the CDR3 is TGTGCCATCAGTGAGTCTACAGGGAGCACAGATACGCAGTATTTT. It specifies CAISESTGSTDTQYF.

Notes on this clonotype: With a much larger clone just one base away, this may be a read error. The conserved closing phenylalanine or tryptophan is absent in this CDR3, likely reflecting a read error. Here the CDR3 reads CASSRSGVNYNEQFY. The CDR3, as DNA: TGTGCCAGCAGTCGGAGCGGGGTAAATTACAATGAGCAGTTCTAC. The chain is built from TRBV27 and TRBJ2-1; 7 bases line up with TRBD2. Per the germline V gene, CDR1 is MNHEY and CDR2 is SMNVEV (reference sequence). Trimming at V came to 5 bases and at J to 4 bases, leaving 8 bases not matched to a gene. This CDR3 has 15 residues.

This clonotype has just a few counts. The chain recombines TRBV11-2 with TRBJ2-1, with 9 nucleotides matching TRBD2. V lost 1 base to trimming and J lost 4 bases; unmatched junction nucleotides: 2. Per the germline V gene, CDR1 is SGHAT and CDR2 is FQNNGV. The CDR3 is made up of 15 amino acids. The CDR3 sequence: CASSLGGRGYNEQFF. The CDR3 DNA follows: TGTGCCAGCAGCTTAGGCGGGAGGGGTTACAATGAGCAGTTCTTC.

This clonotype was seen repeatedly, ten times or more. The chain links TRBV12-3 or TRBV12-4 to TRBJ2-7, with D perhaps TRBD1 (5 bases). V lost 4 bases to trimming and J lost 5 bases, with 6 bases between them. This CDR3 is built from 11 residues. The CDR3 loop reads CASSSGNEQYF. CDR3 nucleotides: TGTGCCAGCAGTTCAGGGAACGAGCAGTACTTC.

This clonotype was found many times. The CDR3 region is CASRGQGTGRDGYTF. The CDR3 nucleotides are TGCGCCAGCAGGGGACAGGGGACGGGCCGGGATGGCTACACCTTC. The chain links TRBV5-1 to TRBJ1-2; TRBD1 agrees at 10 bases. The CDR3 has 15 residues. Losses at the gene ends were 5 bases for V and 6 bases for J; bases not matched to a gene: 10. CDR1 SGHRS and CDR2 YFSETQ come from the germline V gene.

This clonotype was seen only a few times. The chain has TRBV27 and TRBJ2-6; 10 bases are a match to TRBD2. The germline V gene encodes CDR1 MNHEY and CDR2 SMNVEV (reference sequence). The CDR3 sequence is 18 residues long. With 10 bases clipped from V and 0 bases from J, the junction kept 12 bases outside the gene matches. Here the CDR3 reads CATRELAGVLSGANVLTF. Here the CDR3 DNA reads TGTGCCACCAGAGAGCTAGCGGGAGTCCTCTCTGGGGCCAACGTCCTGACTTTC.

The CDR3 region has the DNA TGTGCCAGCAGCCCCGGCCTCACCGCAGATACGCAGTATTTT. This encodes CASSPGLTADTQYF. The J gene is TRBJ2-3, the V gene TRBV6-1; D is unclear. The CDR3 covers 14 residues. With 6 bases removed from V and 4 bases from J, the gap between germline ends came to 14 bases. CDR1 is MNHNS, CDR2 SASEGT, per germline.

The rearrangement links TRBV5-6 to TRBJ2-1, with 9 bases lining up with TRBD1. V lost 3 bases, J lost 7 bases, and 2 bases stayed unmatched. This CDR3 has 13 residues. Germline V CDR1 and CDR2: SGHDT, YYEEEE. In DNA form, the CDR3 reads TGTGCCAGCAGCTGGGACAGGGTGAATGAGCAGTTCTTC. Encoded protein: CASSWDRVNEQFF.